This T cell receptor beta chain originates from a study of blood T cell repertoires in COVID-19. CDR3 size: 14 residues. V dropped 3 bases and J dropped 0 bases, with 8 bases sitting between them. Germline CDR1 and CDR2: PRHDT and FYEKMQ (reference sequence). The method was immunoSEQ multiplex PCR; TCRdb's version includes in-frame clones alone and lacks a portion of them. The sample contains around 180,000 clones, approximately 90% of which appear only once. J is TRBJ1-1 and V is TRBV13; D gene unclear. Sequences were obtained from peripheral blood. This TCR was recovered from a woman in her twenties or thirties with active or convalescent COVID-19. CDR3 sequence reads: CASSLGVLNTEAFF. CDR3 bases: TGTGCCAGCAGCTTGGGAGTGCTGAACACTGAAGCTTTCTTT.